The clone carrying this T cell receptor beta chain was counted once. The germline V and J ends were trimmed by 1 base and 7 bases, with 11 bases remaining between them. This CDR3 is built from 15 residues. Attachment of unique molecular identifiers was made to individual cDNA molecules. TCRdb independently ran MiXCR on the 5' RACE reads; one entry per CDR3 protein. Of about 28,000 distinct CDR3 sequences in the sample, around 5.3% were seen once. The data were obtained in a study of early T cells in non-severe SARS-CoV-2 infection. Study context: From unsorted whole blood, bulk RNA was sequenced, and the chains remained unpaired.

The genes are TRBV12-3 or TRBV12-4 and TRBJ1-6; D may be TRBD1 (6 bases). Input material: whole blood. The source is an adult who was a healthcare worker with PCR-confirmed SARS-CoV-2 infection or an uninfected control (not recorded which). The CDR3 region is CASSLGTRGNSPLHF. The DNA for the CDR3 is TGTGCCAGCAGTTTAGGGACAAGGGGGAATTCACCCCTCCACTTT.